The present entry profiles one TCR beta chain with its context. Its specificity is unknown. With 4 bases removed from V and 7 bases from J, the gap between germline ends came to 18 bases. The CDR3 is 15 amino acids. The germline CDR1 and CDR2 sequences are SGHRS and YFSETQ. The sample originates from a study of PD-1 blockade in classical Hodgkin lymphoma. Overall study results and limits: Baseline diversity was lower in partial responders and progressors than complete responders. Baseline TCR diversity was reportedly lower in newly diagnosed patients than healthy donors.

Sequencing used immunoSEQ multiplex PCR; TCRdb keeps in-frame clones, though not all of them. Of around 60,000 clones listed, 87% are singletons. Time point of the sample: cycle 4 day 1 (C4D1), after about 6 weeks of nivolumab. After autologous stem cell transplantation all patients relapsed, and prior brentuximab vedotin exposure differed between cohorts. The specimen comprised peripheral blood mononuclear cells (PBMCs), sampled before the fourth cycle of nivolumab. V usage is TRBV5-1 and J usage is TRBJ1-5; TRBD1 is a possible D gene (6 bases). This TCR was sampled from a human donor with classical Hodgkin lymphoma. CDR3 protein: CASSPDSPNEQPQHF. DNA of the CDR3: TGCGCCAGCAGCCCGGACAGTCCAAATGAGCAGCCCCAGCATTTT.